This is a list of T cell receptor beta chains from one sample in a study of cytomegalovirus exposure and HLA in healthy donors. Assay used: immunoSEQ multiplex PCR; TCRdb lists only in-frame clones, some missing. The sample gives over 100,000 clones, approximately 76% of which show up once; around 7.7% is in the top ten. Source material: PBMCs. The receptors shown here come from a woman in her fifties or sixties in good health and CMV-seropositive. The CDR3 runs from the conserved cysteine through the conserved F or W. The order of the fields is D gene, clone size, J gene, V gene, CDR3 DNA, CDR3 protein. D genes are given only for firm matches. Size is omitted from some rows. Given values are once, few, many or a class for expanded clones.

NA,NA,TRBJ1-4,TRBV19,TGTGCCAGTAGTATAGATGCAGGGGCGCAAGGTGAAAAACTGTTTTTT,CASSIDAGAQGEKLFF
TRBD1,NA,TRBJ2-2,TRBV6-5,TGTGCCAGCAGTCCCTACAGGGGGAACACCGGGGAGCTGTTTTTT,CASSPYRGNTGELFF
NA,NA,TRBJ2-6,TRBV18,TGTGCCAGCTCACCACCCCCCATTATAGCTGGGGCCAACGGCCTGACTTTC,CASSPPPIIAGANGLTF
NA,NA,TRBJ2-5,TRBV29-1,TGCAGCGTTGAAATGACAGGAAGGGAGACCCAGTACTTC,CSVEMTGRETQYF
TRBD1,once,TRBJ1-5,TRBV27,TGTGCCAGCAGTTTCAGAGGGGGCGCAGGTCAGCCCCAGCATTTT,CASSFRGGAGQPQHF
TRBD2,NA,TRBJ2-7,TRBV11-3,TGTGCCAGCAGCTCGCCGGGGGGCTACGAGCAGTACTTC,CASSSPGGYEQYF
NA,NA,TRBJ1-5,TRBV9,TGTGCCAGCGGGGCCGGGAGTTCCAATCAGCCCCAGCATTTT,CASGAGSSNQPQHF
TRBD1,NA,TRBJ1-2,TRBV19,TGTGCCAGTAGCGGGACAGGGCCTGGTAGAACAGATGGCTACACCTTC,CASSGTGPGRTDGYTF
TRBD2,NA,TRBJ2-4,TRBV28,TGTGCCAGCAGTTTTGAGCTAGCGGGAGCCAAAAACATTCAGTACTTC,CASSFELAGAKNIQYF
TRBD2,NA,TRBJ2-5,TRBV7-2,TGTGCCAGCAGCTTAGTGGGGGGGGCCCAGTACTTC,CASSLVGGAQYF
NA,NA,TRBJ1-1,TRBV14,TGTGCCAGCAGTAGTCAGGGGTACACTGAAGCTTTCTTT,CASSSQGYTEAFF
NA,NA,TRBJ2-5,TRBV10-3,TGTGCCATCAGTCCAAGGGGGGGAGGAGAGACCCAGTACTTC,CAISPRGGGETQYF